This T cell receptor beta chain originates from a study of T cell responses to AZD1222 COVID-19 vaccine. Assay used: immunoSEQ multiplex PCR; TCRdb lists only in-frame clones, some missing. The sample lists some 89,000 clones; over 85% were seen once. The study, taken as a whole, reports: The donor cohort was predominantly white British with a female majority, and clonal diversity may have been underestimated.

As for this clone: Its antigen is as yet unknown.

This CDR3 region has 15 residues. V shed 4 bases and J shed 0 bases, with 11 bases lying between them. Germline values: CDR1 SGHRS, CDR2 YFSETQ. The V gene is TRBV5-1, the J gene TRBJ2-4, with D possibly TRBD1 on 6 matching bases. The source was peripheral blood, collected on day 0 of AZD1222 vaccination. The sequence was obtained from an adult in good health. CDR3 protein: CASSLGQLAKNIQYF. The CDR3 nucleotides read TGCGCCAGCAGCCTCGGACAGCTAGCCAAAAACATTCAGTACTTC.